This T cell receptor (beta chain) was profiled in a study of graft-versus-host responses after intestinal transplantation. Only in-frame clones appear in the TCRdb table, and some are missing; sequencing was by immunoSEQ multiplex PCR. The data hold approximately 15,000 clones, with 75% to 85% observed a single time. CDR3 length: 16 amino acids. Germline V gene sequence: CDR1 LNHDA, CDR2 SQIVND (reference sequence). J gave up 3 bases and V 5 bases, and 12 bases lay outside the gene matches. Graft-derived tissue was subjected to processing to liberate intraepithelial and lamina propria lymphocytes. Material: ileum tissue, obtained just over 100 days after intestinal transplant. V is TRBV19 and J is TRBJ2-7, with 8 bases identical to TRBD2. This TCR was sampled from a human patient who received an intestinal transplant, so some T cells may come from the graft donor. This chain's CDR3 is CASSFPRAGGHYEQYF. Here the CDR3 DNA reads TGTGCCAGTAGTTTCCCCCGGGCGGGAGGCCACTACGAGCAGTACTTC.